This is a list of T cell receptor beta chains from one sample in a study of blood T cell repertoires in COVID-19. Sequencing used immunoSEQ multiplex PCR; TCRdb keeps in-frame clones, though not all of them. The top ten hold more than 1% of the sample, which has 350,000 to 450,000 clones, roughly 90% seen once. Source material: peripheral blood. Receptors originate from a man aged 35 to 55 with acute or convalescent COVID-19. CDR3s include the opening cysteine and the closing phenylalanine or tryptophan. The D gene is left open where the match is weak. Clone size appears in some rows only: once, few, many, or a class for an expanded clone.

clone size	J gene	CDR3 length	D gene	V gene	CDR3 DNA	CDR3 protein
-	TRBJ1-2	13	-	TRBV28	TGTGCCAGCAGTTTACCGGCTAACTATGGCTACACCTTC	CASSLPANYGYTF
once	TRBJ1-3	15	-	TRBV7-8	TGTGCCAGCAGCCCCGGTTGGACTGCTGGAAACACCATATATTTT	CASSPGWTAGNTIYF
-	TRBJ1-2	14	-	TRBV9	TGTGCCAGCAGCGTCGACTCAGGGAACTATGGCTACACCTTC	CASSVDSGNYGYTF
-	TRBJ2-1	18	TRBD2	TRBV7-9	TGTGCCAGCAGCAAAGCCCGGGCTGCCGGGAGGGTCTTTTTTGAGCAGTTCTTC	CASSKARAAGRVFFEQFF
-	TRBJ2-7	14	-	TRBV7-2	TGTGCCAGCAGCTTAGCGGGGGGCTCCTACGAGCAGTACTTC	CASSLAGGSYEQYF
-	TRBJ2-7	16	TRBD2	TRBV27	TGTGCCAGCAGCCGGCCCCGGGGGACTAGTCTCCACGAGCAGTACTTC	CASSRPRGTSLHEQYF
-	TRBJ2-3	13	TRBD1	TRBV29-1	TGCAGCTTAGGGGACAGAGATACCGATACGCAGTATTTT	CSLGDRDTDTQYF
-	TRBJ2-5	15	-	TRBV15	TGTGCCACCAGCAGAGACCAGGGACTTGGGGAGACCCAGTACTTC	CATSRDQGLGETQYF
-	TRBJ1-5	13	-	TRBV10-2	TGCGCCAGCAGTTCAACTACCAATCAGCCCCAGCATTTT	CASSSTTNQPQHF
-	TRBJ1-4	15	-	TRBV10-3	TGTGCCGCCACCCCCGGGGTCGGAACTAATGAAAAACTGTTTTTT	CAATPGVGTNEKLFF
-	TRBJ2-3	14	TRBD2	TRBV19	TGTGCCAGTAGCAGCGGGACTTGGGAAGATACGCAGTATTTT	CASSSGTWEDTQYF
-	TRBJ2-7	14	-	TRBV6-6	TGTGCCAGCAGTAGGACAGTCGAGGGCTACGAGCAGTACTTC	CASSRTVEGYEQYF
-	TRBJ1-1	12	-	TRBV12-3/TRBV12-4	TGTGCCAGCAGCCCGGGGGGCGCTGAAGCTTTCTTT	CASSPGGAEAFF
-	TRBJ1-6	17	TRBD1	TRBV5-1	TGCGCCAGCAGCGGTGGACAGGGAAGCTCCTATAATTCACCCCTCCACTTT	CASSGGQGSSYNSPLHF
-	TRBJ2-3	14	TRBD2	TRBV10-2	TGCGCCAGCAGTGTCGGACTAGCCCCAGATACGCAGTATTTT	CASSVGLAPDTQYF
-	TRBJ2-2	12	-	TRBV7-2	TGTGCCAGCAGCTTAGTCCACGGGGAGCTGTTTTTT	CASSLVHGELFF
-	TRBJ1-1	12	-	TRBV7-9	TGTGCCAGCAGCCCGTCCGGGGCTGAAGCTTTCTTT	CASSPSGAEAFF
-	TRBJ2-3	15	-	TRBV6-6	TGTGCCAGCAGTTCCCGGGGTTGGCCCACAGATACGCAGTATTTT	CASSSRGWPTDTQYF
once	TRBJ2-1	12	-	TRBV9	TGTGCCAGCAGCCTAGTTAACAATGAGCAGTTCTTC	CASSLVNNEQFF
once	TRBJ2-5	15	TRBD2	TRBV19	TGTGCCACCACCCCTCGGCCTAGCGGGCAAGAGACCCAGTACTTC	CATTPRPSGQETQYF
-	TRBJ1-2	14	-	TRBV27	TGTGCCAGCAGTCCGACGGGGAGGGACTATGGCTACACCTTC	CASSPTGRDYGYTF
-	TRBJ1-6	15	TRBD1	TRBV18	TGTGCCAGCTCACCACGTGGGACAGGGTCCTCACCCCTCCACTTT	CASSPRGTGSSPLHF
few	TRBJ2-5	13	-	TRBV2	TGTGCCAGCAGCGTTATACATCAAGAGACCCAGTACTTC	CASSVIHQETQYF
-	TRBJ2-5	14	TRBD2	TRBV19	TGTGCCAGTAGTAGGGGACTAGCGGAAAAGACCCAGTACTTC	CASSRGLAEKTQYF
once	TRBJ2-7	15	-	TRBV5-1	TGCGCCAGCAGCTTTTGGGTAGAGCGTCTCCACGAGCAGTACTTC	CASSFWVERLHEQYF
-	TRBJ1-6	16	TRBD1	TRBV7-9	TGTGCCACTGGGCAGGGGGCGGCCGCCTATAATTCACCCCTCCACTTT	CATGQGAAAYNSPLHF
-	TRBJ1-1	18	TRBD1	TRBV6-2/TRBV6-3	TGTGCCAGCAGTTACTACTGGGGACAGGAAAAATTGAACACTGAAGCTTTCTTT	CASSYYWGQEKLNTEAFF
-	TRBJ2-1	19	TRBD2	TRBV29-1	TGCAGCGTCCTCCCCCCGGGACTAGCGGGAAGGAGCTCCTACAATGAGCAGTTCTTC	CSVLPPGLAGRSSYNEQFF
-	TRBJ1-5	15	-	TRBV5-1	TGCGCCAGCAGCTTGGCTTCGGGGTTGGGGCAGCCCCAGCATTTT	CASSLASGLGQPQHF
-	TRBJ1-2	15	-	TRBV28	TGTGCCAGCAGTTTACGGATACGAGTAGGGGTTGGCTACACCTTC	CASSLRIRVGVGYTF
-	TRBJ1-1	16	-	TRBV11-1	TGTGCCAGCAGCCTACAGGTACCTCAGGGAATCACTGAAGCTTTCTTT	CASSLQVPQGITEAFF
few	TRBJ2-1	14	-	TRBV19	TGTGCCAGTAGGGGGGCTAGGGAGCTCAGTGAGCAGTTCTTC	CASRGARELSEQFF
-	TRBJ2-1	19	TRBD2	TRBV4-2	TGTGCCAGCAGCCCTGGACTAGCGGGGGGGTTTAGCTCCTACAATGAGCAGTTCTTC	CASSPGLAGGFSSYNEQFF